Presented here are 16 T cell receptor beta chains from one specimen sequenced in a study of T cell responses to AZD1222 COVID-19 vaccine. TCRdb's copy holds only in-frame clones and misses some; the assay was immunoSEQ multiplex PCR. The profile shows 77,000 or so clones, around 91% of them singletons. The source was peripheral blood, collected on day 0 of AZD1222 vaccination. All receptors derive from an adult in good health.

The CDR3, as DNA: TGTGCCAGCCTCGGGACTAGCGGGAGTGATGAGCAGTTCTTC. Translating it yields CASLGTSGSDEQFF. This chain connects TRBV19 to TRBJ2-1; 14 bases map to TRBD2. Germline V lookup: CDR1 LNHDA, CDR2 SQIVND (reference sequence). This CDR3 region has 14 residues. The V segment lost 9 bases and the J segment 8 bases; nucleotides outside the gene matches: 6.

The CDR3 bases are TGTGCCACCAGCTCCGGACAGGGTGTAAGCACAGATACGCAGTATTTT. Translation: CATSSGQGVSTDTQYF. The gene calls are TRBV15 and TRBJ2-3; 8 bases align to TRBD1. Germline CDR1 LNHNV, CDR2 YYDKDF (reference sequence). This CDR3 is built from 16 residues. The V and J ends lost 5 bases and 0 bases, in that order; junction bases with no gene match: 7.

The V gene is TRBV18, the J gene TRBJ2-5, with 7 nucleotides matching TRBD1. J lost 4 bases, V lost 5 bases, and 7 bases had no gene match. The V gene's germline CDR1 is KGHSH and CDR2 LQKENI. The CDR3 consists of 14 residues. The CDR3 spells CASSSNRGLETQYF. In DNA, the CDR3 is TGTGCCAGCTCATCCAACAGGGGCCTAGAGACCCAGTACTTC.

This rearrangement joins TRBV28 to TRBJ2-1, with TRBD2 identical over 9 bases. Germline V CDR1 and CDR2: MDHEN, SYDVKM. CDR3 length equals 16 residues. With V trimmed by 1 base and J by 2 bases, 3 bases remained unmatched. The CDR3 DNA reads TGTGCCAGCAGTTTATATGCGGGAGGGACCTACAATGAGCAGTTCTTC. Encoded protein: CASSLYAGGTYNEQFF.

This sequence joins TRBV27 and TRBJ2-1, with D possibly TRBD1 on 6 matching bases. Germline assignment: CDR1 MNHEY and CDR2 SMNVEV (reference sequence). Deletions cut 7 bases from V and 7 bases from J, with 23 bases between. The CDR3 covers 16 residues. CDR3 protein: CASTQRWDTRINEQFF. As DNA, the CDR3 is TGTGCCAGCACCCAAAGGTGGGACACAAGGATAAATGAGCAGTTCTTC.

The chain has TRBV4-1 and TRBJ2-1; D uncertain. The CDR3 runs 17 residues. CDR1 and CDR2 from the germline V gene are MGHRA and YSYEKL. Trimming pared 0 bases from V and 2 bases from J, leaving 14 bases between. The CDR3, as DNA: TGCGCCAGCAGCCAAGATGGGCGCCTATATACCTACAATGAGCAGTTCTTC. Translation gives CASSQDGRLYTYNEQFF.

The V call is TRBV29-1, the J call TRBJ2-3; either TRBD1 or TRBD2 may fit D (5 bases each). V was shortened by 6 bases and J by 2 bases, with 18 bases between the two germline ends. Looked up from germline, CDR1 is SQVTM and CDR2 is ANQGSEA. This CDR3 contains 15 residues. The CDR3 DNA reads TGCAGCGTCCCCAGGGATGTCGGGAACACAGATACGCAGTATTTT. Translation: CSVPRDVGNTDTQYF.

The chain couples TRBV7-6 to TRBJ2-1, with 11 bases aligning to TRBD2. This CDR3 comprises 15 residues. Germline CDR1 reads SGHVS; CDR2 reads FNYEAQ. Trimming took 3 bases from V and 6 from J; bases not matched to a gene: 4. CDR3 coding DNA: TGTGCCAGCAGCTTCAGCCTAGCGGGAGGCAATGAGCAGTTCTTC. It specifies CASSFSLAGGNEQFF.

The V call is TRBV4-1, the J call TRBJ2-7; TRBD1 matches at 8 bases. CDR3 length equals 15 residues. Germline V lookup: CDR1 MGHRA, CDR2 YSYEKL. The V gene end was trimmed by 5 bases and the J gene end by 2 bases; junction bases not matched to a gene: 8. CDR3 bases: TGCGCCAGCAGCAAACCGGGACAGGCCACCTACGAGCAGTACTTC. It specifies CASSKPGQATYEQYF.

Note on this clone: Germline and junction disagree at one end, which may indicate a read error. Written as DNA, the CDR3 is TGTGCCAGCAGTCAAGGACTAGCGGGAAGGTACGAGCAGTACTTC. Translation gives CASSQGLAGRYEQYF. The chain has TRBV14 and TRBJ2-7, with 12 bases aligning to TRBD2. The CDR3 extends over 15 amino acids. CDR1 is SGHDN, CDR2 FVKESK, per germline.

The table lists this clone with a count of one. The genes are TRBV3-1 (or the pseudogene TRBV3-2) and TRBJ2-7; the D gene is possibly TRBD2 (6 bases). This CDR3 has 14 residues. V was cut by 2 bases and J by 7 bases, with 15 bases left in between. CDR1 LGHDT and CDR2 YNNKEL come from the germline V gene (reference sequence). CDR3 protein: CASSQLPVGGEQYF. The CDR3 region has the DNA TGTGCCAGCAGCCAACTTCCCGTGGGGGGTGAGCAGTACTTC.

A single count supports this clone. The chain joins TRBV2 to TRBJ2-3; a possible D gene is TRBD2 (6 bases). The CDR3 is 14 amino acids. V lost 6 bases to trimming and J lost 0 bases, with 10 bases between them. CDR1 is SNHLY, CDR2 FYNNEI, per germline. The CDR3 protein is CASRGTFSTDTQYF. CDR3 nucleotides: TGTGCCAGCAGGGGGACTTTTAGCACAGATACGCAGTATTTT. The entire variable domain, with the rest obtained from reference TRBV2 and TRBJ2-3, is as follows: EPEVTQTPSHQVTQMGQEVILRCVPISNHLYFYWYRQILGQKVEFLVSFYNNEISEKSEIFDDQFSVERPDGSNFTLKIRSTKLEDSAMYFCASRGTFSTDTQYFGPGTRLTVL.

The V and J genes are TRBV7-2 and TRBJ2-5; tentative D call: TRBD2 (6 bases). V shed 5 bases and J shed 5 bases, with 12 bases lying between them. CDR1 SGHTA and CDR2 FQGNSA come from the germline V gene. The CDR3 extends over 13 amino acids. Here the CDR3 reads CASSLGAGETQYF. Here the CDR3 DNA reads TGTGCCAGCAGCCTAGGGGCGGGGGAGACCCAGTACTTC.

The chain couples TRBV4-1 to TRBJ1-1; 7 bases map to TRBD1. The CDR3 contains 16 residues. The V gene end was trimmed by 7 bases and the J gene end by 1 base; junction bases not matched to a gene: 12. Per germline, CDR1 MGHRA and CDR2 YSYEKL. CDR3 protein: CASTTERAGGNTEAFF. The DNA for the CDR3 is TGCGCCAGCACCACCGAACGGGCAGGGGGGAACACTGAAGCTTTCTTT.

The chain combines TRBV20-1 with TRBJ1-2; TRBD1 matches 7 bases. There are 11 residues in the CDR3. Germline CDR1 and CDR2: DFQATT and SNEGSKA (reference sequence). Written as DNA, the CDR3 is TGCAGGGCACAGGGGAACTATGGCTACACCTTC. It encodes CRAQGNYGYTF.

This clone was found a few times. The V call is TRBV4-1, the J call TRBJ1-5; 7 positions match TRBD1. CDR3 length equals 16 residues. Germline values: CDR1 MGHRA, CDR2 YSYEKL. J was trimmed by 7 bases and V by 1 base; bases with no gene match: 10. CDR3 sequence (DNA): TGCGCCAGCAGCCAAGGAGCAGGGGGAGGCTGGCAGCCCCAGCATTTT. Encoded protein: CASSQGAGGGWQPQHF.